This TCR beta chain came from a study of neurological immune-mediated disorders. Template-switch 5'RACE cDNA synthesis added a 10-nucleotide unique molecular identifier. Via MiXCR, TCRdb re-called the 5' RACE reads, giving one row per CDR3 protein. The sample has roughly 100,000 distinct CDR3 sequences, 10% to 14% seen once. Germline loops: CDR1 SEHNR, CDR2 FQNEAQ (reference sequence). This CDR3 is built from 16 residues. Trimming shortened V by 1 base and J by 0 bases, and 12 bases separated the two germline ends. This clonotype was observed a handful of times. Time point reported: longitudinal time-point 3.

The sequence was obtained from a female donor with HTLV-1-associated myelopathy (HAM/TSP). Input material: PBMCs. The chain carries TRBV7-9 and TRBJ2-5; no definite D call. This CDR3 is CASSLGKALYQETQYF. CDR3 bases: TGTGCCAGCAGCTTAGGGAAGGCGCTGTACCAAGAGACCCAGTACTTC.